The 24 T cell receptor beta chains below come from one sample, sequenced in a study of human T cells and chemical hapten exposure. This sample's time point: pre-sensitization, week 0. The treatment here: therapeutic diphenylcyclopropenone sensitization with weekly scalp DPC. TCRdb fed the RACE reads into MiXCR, producing one record per CDR3 protein. The sample yields 300,000 to 450,000 distinct CDR3 sequences, about 5.1% seen once. The sequencing used whole blood, collected in connection with sensitization to the hapten diphenylcyclopropenone (DPC). The source is a woman aged 45-65 years with alopecia areata. Some clones in this sample may be carry-over from other donors' samples.

The V and J genes are TRBV6-6 and TRBJ1-5, with TRBD1 as a possible D gene (5 bases). Germline V gives CDR1 MNHNY, CDR2 SVGAGI (reference sequence). The V end was cut by 0 bases, the J end by 6 bases, with 15 bases between. The CDR3 is 16 residues long. In nucleotides, the CDR3 is TGTGCCAGCAGTTACTCGAGGGCAGGGTATGGTCAGCCCCAGCATTTT. This encodes CASSYSRAGYGQPQHF.

The sample holds a few counts of this clonotype. CDR3 bases: TGTGCCAGCAGCATACAAAGCGGGAGGGCCCCAGAGACCCAGTACTTC. The encoded protein is CASSIQSGRAPETQYF. This sequence joins TRBV7-2 and TRBJ2-5, with TRBD2 matching over 10 bases. Looked up from germline, CDR1 is SGHTA and CDR2 is FQGNSA. The CDR3 runs to 16 residues. V gave up 5 bases and J gave up 4 bases; unmatched junction bases: 10.

The chain recombines TRBV20-1 with TRBJ2-3, with TRBD2 matching 7 bases. Germline V lookup: CDR1 DFQATT, CDR2 SNEGSKA (reference sequence). CDR3 length: 17 residues. With 0 bases clipped from V and 5 bases from J, the junction kept 14 bases outside the gene matches. This CDR3 is CSARDFAGVGLGDTQYF. As DNA, the CDR3 is TGCAGTGCTAGAGATTTCGCGGGAGTGGGGTTGGGAGATACGCAGTATTTT.

This clonotype was recorded a few times. This rearrangement joins TRBV29-1 to TRBJ2-7; TRBD1 agrees at 8 bases. The CDR3 is made up of 12 amino acids. Germline V gene lookup returns CDR1 SQVTM and CDR2 ANQGSEA. Trimming removed 2 bases from V and 11 bases from J; junction bases left unmatched: 8. The CDR3 loop is CSVEQTGTGEYF. DNA for the CDR3: TGCAGCGTTGAACAGACCGGGACAGGAGAGTACTTC.

In its sample, this clonotype was seen many times. V is TRBV5-1 and J is TRBJ2-7; TRBD1 aligns across 7 bases. V was pared by 4 bases and J by 5 bases, with 9 bases of the junction left unmatched. Germline-derived CDR1 and CDR2 are SGHRS and YFSETQ. This CDR3 has 14 residues. DNA for the CDR3: TGCGCCAGCAGCACTAGACAGGGTATGGACGAGCAGTACTTC. Its protein product is CASSTRQGMDEQYF.

The chain joins TRBV2 to TRBJ1-5; D unresolved. V lost 0 bases and J 2 bases, leaving 11 bases between the germline ends. Germline V gives CDR1 SNHLY, CDR2 FYNNEI. The CDR3 contains 16 residues. Here the CDR3 DNA reads TGTGCCAGCAGTGAAGCGAAGACGCGGGGCAATCAGCCCCAGCATTTT. Translated: CASSEAKTRGNQPQHF.

This sequence joins TRBV3-1 and TRBJ1-1; D is undetermined. V was trimmed by 2 bases and J by 0 bases, leaving 10 bases between them. Germline assignment: CDR1 LGHDT and CDR2 YNNKEL (reference sequence). CDR3 size: 15 residues. This CDR3 is CASSQYSVVNTEAFF. In nucleotides, the CDR3 is TGTGCCAGCAGCCAATACTCCGTCGTGAACACTGAAGCTTTCTTT.

This clonotype was counted many times. The chain is built from TRBV6-5 and TRBJ2-3; unclear D gene. Trimming cost V 5 bases and J 2 bases, with 11 bases left between them. This CDR3 is 14 amino acids long. Germline-derived CDR1 and CDR2 are MNHEY and SVGAGI. The CDR3 bases are TGTGCCAGCAGTACTACCTTAGCCACAGATACGCAGTATTTT. Its translation is CASSTTLATDTQYF.

This clonotype has at least ten counts. This sequence joins TRBV4-1 and TRBJ2-2; D is unresolved. Trimming removed 0 bases from V and 5 bases from J, with 13 bases in between. The germline gives CDR1 MGHRA, CDR2 YSYEKL. The CDR3 totals 16 residues. DNA for the CDR3: TGCGCCAGCAGCCAAGATAGCCTCCTAAGGACCGGGGAGCTGTTTTTT. This sequence encodes CASSQDSLLRTGELFF.

The V call is TRBV2, the J call TRBJ1-5; D gene unclear. Germline V gene sequence: CDR1 SNHLY, CDR2 FYNNEI. Trimming left V 7 bases short and J 0 bases short, with 7 bases between. This CDR3 has 13 residues. As DNA, the CDR3 is TGTGCCAGCACCGAAACTAGCAATCAGCCCCAGCATTTT. This translates into CASTETSNQPQHF.

This clonotype has just a few counts. The V and J genes are TRBV27 and TRBJ1-2; 9 bases match TRBD1. The germline V gene encodes CDR1 MNHEY and CDR2 SMNVEV (reference sequence). Losses at the gene ends were 5 bases for V and 4 bases for J; bases not matched to a gene: 5. The CDR3 has 14 amino acids. For the CDR3, the DNA is TGTGCCAGCAGTACCGACAGGGGGTCCTATGGCTACACCTTC. Translation gives CASSTDRGSYGYTF.

The sample holds a few counts of this clonotype. V and J are TRBV29-1 and TRBJ1-3; 10 nucleotides line up with TRBD1. Unmatched junction bases numbered 5, after V lost 6 bases and J lost 3 bases. The CDR3 sequence is 14 residues long. Germline CDR1 reads SQVTM; CDR2 reads ANQGSEA. CDR3 sequence: CSVGQGEVGNTIYF. CDR3 bases: TGCAGCGTCGGACAGGGGGAAGTTGGAAACACCATATATTTT.

This clonotype was seen a few times. The V gene is TRBV19, the J gene TRBJ2-2, with 7 bases matching TRBD1. The CDR3 spans 16 residues. CDR1 and CDR2 from the germline V gene are LNHDA and SQIVND (reference sequence). The trim removed 1 base at V and 4 bases at J, leaving 6 bases unmatched. The CDR3 loop is CASSIAAGGSTGELFF. CDR3 DNA sequence: TGTGCCAGTAGTATAGCTGCAGGGGGATCCACCGGGGAGCTGTTTTTT. The entire variable domain, with the rest obtained from reference TRBV19 and TRBJ2-2, is as follows: DGGITQSPKYLFRKEGQNVTLSCEQNLNHDAMYWYRQDPGQGLRLIYYSQIVNDFQKGDIAEGYSVSREKKESFPLTVTSAQKNPTAFYLCASSIAAGGSTGELFFGEGSRLTVL.

This clonotype was counted many times. This chain links TRBV7-3 with TRBJ1-2; maybe TRBD1 (5 bases). Germline loops: CDR1 SGHTA, CDR2 FQGTGA. Trimming stripped 0 bases from V and 8 bases from J, with 16 bases between. The CDR3 is made up of 15 amino acids. The CDR3 nucleotides are TGTGCCAGCAGCTTAACCCCCAGGGTAACTGGGGGCTACACCTTC. It specifies CASSLTPRVTGGYTF.

This clonotype showed up many times. V gene TRBV28 combines with J gene TRBJ2-3, with 7 bases fitting TRBD2. There are 17 residues in the CDR3. V shed 3 bases, J shed 0 bases, and the junction held 9 bases outside the gene matches. Germline V gene sequence: CDR1 MDHEN, CDR2 SYDVKM. The CDR3 sequence: CASSFGAGYTSTDTQYF. CDR3 coding DNA: TGTGCCAGCAGTTTTGGAGCGGGGTATACTAGCACAGATACGCAGTATTTT. The full variable domain, its missing parts supplied by reference TRBV28 and TRBJ2-3, is DVKVTQSSRYLVKRTGEKVFLECVQDMDHENMFWYRQDPGLGLRLIYFSYDVKMKEKGDIPEGYSVSREKKERFSLILESASTNQTSMYLCASSFGAGYTSTDTQYFGPGTRLTVL.

The gene calls are TRBV2 and TRBJ2-7; unclear D gene. Trimming stripped 5 bases from V and 3 bases from J, with 11 bases between. The CDR3 spans 13 residues. The V gene's germline CDR1 is SNHLY and CDR2 FYNNEI. As DNA, the CDR3 is TGTGCCAGCAGTCCCCCCCCCTACTACGAGCAGTACTTC. Translating gives CASSPPPYYEQYF. Full variable domain (rest looked up from reference TRBV2 and TRBJ2-7): EPEVTQTPSHQVTQMGQEVILRCVPISNHLYFYWYRQILGQKVEFLVSFYNNEISEKSEIFDDQFSVERPDGSNFTLKIRSTKLEDSAMYFCASSPPPYYEQYFGPGTRLTVT.

This clonotype has a count of ten or more. The chain employs TRBV7-6 and TRBJ2-3; a weak D match, TRBD2 (6 bases). The germline CDR1 and CDR2 sequences are SGHVS and FNYEAQ. Trimming took off 5 bases at V and 0 bases at J, with 21 bases between the two ends. The length of the CDR3 is 18 residues. The CDR3 nucleotides read TGTGCCAGCAGCCTCTTCGGGAGCAGGGACGCTAGCACAGATACGCAGTATTTT. It is translated as CASSLFGSRDASTDTQYF. Variable domain in full (rest from reference TRBV7-6 and TRBJ2-3): GAGVSQSPRYKVTKRGQDVALRCDPISGHVSLYWYRQALGQGPEFLTYFNYEAQQDKSGLPNDRFSAERPEGSISTLTIQRTEQRDSAMYRCASSLFGSRDASTDTQYFGPGTRLTVL.

CDR3 region: CASSLGGGYRDTQYF. DNA for the CDR3: TGTGCCAGCAGCTTGGGCGGGGGGTATAGAGATACGCAGTATTTT. The V call is TRBV7-6, the J call TRBJ2-3; TRBD2 matches 8 bases. The CDR3 is made up of 15 amino acids. Germline V gene data show CDR1 as SGHVS and CDR2 as FNYEAQ. V lost 3 bases, J lost 5 bases, and 7 bases stayed unmatched.

The table lists this clonotype with many counts. The rearrangement uses TRBV7-6 and TRBJ2-5; 9 bases map to TRBD1. The CDR3 length is 15 residues. J lost 13 bases, V lost 2 bases, and 14 bases had no gene match. Germline-derived CDR1 and CDR2 are SGHVS and FNYEAQ. In nucleotides, the CDR3 is TGTGCCAGCAGCTTAAGTCTGGACAGGGGCCCTCCTGGGTACTTC. Protein sequence: CASSLSLDRGPPGYF.

CDR3 loop: CASSLGTGEGEQFF. The CDR3 nucleotides are TGTGCCAGCAGTCTCGGGACCGGAGAGGGTGAGCAGTTCTTC. This chain links TRBV27 with TRBJ2-1; D is possibly TRBD1 or TRBD2 (5 bases each). The CDR3 has 14 residues. In germline, CDR1 is MNHEY, CDR2 SMNVEV (reference sequence). Trimming shortened V by 5 bases and J by 9 bases, and 17 bases separated the two germline ends.

This clonotype was picked up many times. The chain couples TRBV11-2 to TRBJ2-5; D perhaps matches TRBD2 (6 bases). Deletions cut 8 bases from V and 2 bases from J, with 15 bases between. CDR3 length: 14 residues. CDR1 SGHAT and CDR2 FQNNGV come from the germline V gene. DNA of the CDR3: TGTGCCAGCCGCCACTTAGCGGTTCAAGAGACCCAGTACTTC. Protein sequence: CASRHLAVQETQYF.

The chain is built from TRBV2 and TRBJ2-7, with TRBD1 as a possible D gene (5 bases). Deletions cut 1 base from V and 0 bases from J, with 7 bases between. CDR3 length: 14 amino acids. In germline, CDR1 is SNHLY, CDR2 FYNNEI. As DNA, the CDR3 is TGTGCCAGCAGTGAAGGACAGCTCTCCTACGAGCAGTACTTC. This gives the protein CASSEGQLSYEQYF.

This clonotype was counted many times. The chain couples TRBV6-5 to TRBJ1-1, with 8 bases that match TRBD1. Germline trimming cut 7 bases from V and 0 bases from J; bases unmatched to any gene: 7. The CDR3 has 15 residues. The germline gives CDR1 MNHEY, CDR2 SVGAGI. The CDR3 loop is CASTGTGNMNTEAFF. CDR3 bases: TGTGCCAGCACGGGGACAGGAAACATGAACACTGAAGCTTTCTTT.

This clonotype was observed at least ten times. The rearrangement links TRBV28 to TRBJ1-1; D might be TRBD1 (5 bases). The CDR3 is 15 amino acids. In germline, CDR1 is MDHEN, CDR2 SYDVKM. Trimming shortened V by 5 bases and J by 1 base, and 14 bases separated the two germline ends. The CDR3 nucleotides are TGTGCCAGCAGTCCCCGTGGAGGGGCGAACACTGAAGCTTTCTTT. Amino acid sequence: CASSPRGGANTEAFF. The full variable domain, rest sourced from reference TRBV28 and TRBJ1-1, is DVKVTQSSRYLVKRTGEKVFLECVQDMDHENMFWYRQDPGLGLRLIYFSYDVKMKEKGDIPEGYSVSREKKERFSLILESASTNQTSMYLCASSPRGGANTEAFFGQGTRLTVV.